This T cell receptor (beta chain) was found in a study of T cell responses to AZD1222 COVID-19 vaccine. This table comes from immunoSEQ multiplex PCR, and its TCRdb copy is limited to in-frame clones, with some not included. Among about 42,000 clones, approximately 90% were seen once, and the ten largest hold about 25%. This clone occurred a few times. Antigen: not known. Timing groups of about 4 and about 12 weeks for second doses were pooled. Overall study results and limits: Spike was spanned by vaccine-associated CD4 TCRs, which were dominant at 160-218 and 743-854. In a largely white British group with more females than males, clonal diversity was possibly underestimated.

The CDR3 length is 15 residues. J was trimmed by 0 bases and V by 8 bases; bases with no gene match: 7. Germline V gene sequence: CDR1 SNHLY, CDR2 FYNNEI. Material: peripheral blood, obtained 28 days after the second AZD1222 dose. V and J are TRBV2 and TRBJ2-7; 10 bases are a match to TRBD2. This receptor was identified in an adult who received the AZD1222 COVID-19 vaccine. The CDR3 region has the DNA TGTGCCAGCGCCATAGCGGGGGGACCCTCCTACGAGCAGTACTTC. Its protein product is CASAIAGGPSYEQYF. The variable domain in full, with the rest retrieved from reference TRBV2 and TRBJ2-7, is EPEVTQTPSHQVTQMGQEVILRCVPISNHLYFYWYRQILGQKVEFLVSFYNNEISEKSEIFDDQFSVERPDGSNFTLKIRSTKLEDSAMYFCASAIAGGPSYEQYFGPGTRLTVT.